This T cell receptor (beta chain) was identified during a study of CD8+CD57+ T cells in acquired aplastic anemia. Profiling of TCR beta VDJ combinations and CDR3 sequences used genomic DNA as template. TCRdb reprocessed the reads via MiXCR and lists one record per CDR3 protein. The sample carries approximately 300,000 distinct CDR3 sequences, approximately 57% recorded once. Patients who underwent sequencing had shown CD8+CD57+ cell expansion by flow cytometry. At the time of blood sampling, patients had not yet received any therapy. This clonotype was counted a single time. The target antigen is unknown. V lost 0 bases and J lost 7; bases outside the gene matches: 6. Per the germline V gene, CDR1 is DFQATT and CDR2 is SNEGSKA (reference sequence). This CDR3 has 13 residues. Study-wide points: Researchers reported that CD8+ Simpson's diversity was not significantly different in patients versus controls.

The gene calls are TRBV20-1 and TRBJ2-7; 7 bases match TRBD1. The receptor was derived from a human donor with aplastic anemia. Sequencing used sorted CD4+, CD8+, or CD8+CD57+ T cells (not recorded which) from PBMCs. CDR3 DNA: TGCAGTGCTAGAGATTTGACAGGGCGTGAGCAGTACTTC. It encodes CSARDLTGREQYF.